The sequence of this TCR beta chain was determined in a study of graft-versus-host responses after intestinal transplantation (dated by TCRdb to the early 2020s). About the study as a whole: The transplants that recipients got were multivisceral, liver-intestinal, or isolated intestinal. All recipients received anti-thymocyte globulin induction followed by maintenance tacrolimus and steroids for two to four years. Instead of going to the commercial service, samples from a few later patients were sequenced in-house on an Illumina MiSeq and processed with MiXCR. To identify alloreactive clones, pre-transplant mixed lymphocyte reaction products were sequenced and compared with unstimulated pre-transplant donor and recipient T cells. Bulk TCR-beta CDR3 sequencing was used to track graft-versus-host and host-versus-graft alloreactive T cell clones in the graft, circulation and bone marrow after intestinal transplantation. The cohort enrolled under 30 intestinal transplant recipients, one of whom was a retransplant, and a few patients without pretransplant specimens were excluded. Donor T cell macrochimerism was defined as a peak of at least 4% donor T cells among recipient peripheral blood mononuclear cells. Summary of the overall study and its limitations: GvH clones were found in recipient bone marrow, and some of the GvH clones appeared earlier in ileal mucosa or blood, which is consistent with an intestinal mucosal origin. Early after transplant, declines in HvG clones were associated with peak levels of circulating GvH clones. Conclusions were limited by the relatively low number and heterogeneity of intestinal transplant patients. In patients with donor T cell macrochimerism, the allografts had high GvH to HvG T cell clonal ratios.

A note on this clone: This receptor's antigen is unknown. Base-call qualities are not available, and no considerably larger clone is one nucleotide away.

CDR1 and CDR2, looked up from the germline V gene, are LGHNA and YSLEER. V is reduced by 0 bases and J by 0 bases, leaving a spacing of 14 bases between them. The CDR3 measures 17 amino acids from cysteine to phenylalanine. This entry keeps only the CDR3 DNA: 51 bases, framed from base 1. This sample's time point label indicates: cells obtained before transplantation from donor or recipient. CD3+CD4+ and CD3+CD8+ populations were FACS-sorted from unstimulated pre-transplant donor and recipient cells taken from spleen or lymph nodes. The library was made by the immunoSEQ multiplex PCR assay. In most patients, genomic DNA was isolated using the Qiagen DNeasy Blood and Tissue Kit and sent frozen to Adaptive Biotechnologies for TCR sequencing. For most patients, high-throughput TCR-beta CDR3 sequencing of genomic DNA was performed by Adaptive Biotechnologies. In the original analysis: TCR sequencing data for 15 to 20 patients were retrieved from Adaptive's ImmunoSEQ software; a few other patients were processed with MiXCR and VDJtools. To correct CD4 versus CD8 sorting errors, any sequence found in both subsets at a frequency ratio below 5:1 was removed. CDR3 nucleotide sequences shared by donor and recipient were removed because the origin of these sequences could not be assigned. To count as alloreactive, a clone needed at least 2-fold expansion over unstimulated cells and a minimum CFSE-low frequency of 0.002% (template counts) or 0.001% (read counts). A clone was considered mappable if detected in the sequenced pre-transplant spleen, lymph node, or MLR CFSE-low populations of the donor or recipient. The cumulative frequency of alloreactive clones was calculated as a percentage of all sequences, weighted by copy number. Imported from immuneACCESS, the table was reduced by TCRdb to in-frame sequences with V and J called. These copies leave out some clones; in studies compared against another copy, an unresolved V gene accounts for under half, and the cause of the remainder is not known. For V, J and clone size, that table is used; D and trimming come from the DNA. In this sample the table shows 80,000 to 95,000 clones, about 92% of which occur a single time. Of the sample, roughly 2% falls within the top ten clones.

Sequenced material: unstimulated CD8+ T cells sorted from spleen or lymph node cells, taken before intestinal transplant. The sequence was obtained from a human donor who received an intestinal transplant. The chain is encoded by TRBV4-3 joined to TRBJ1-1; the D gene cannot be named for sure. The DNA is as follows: TGCGCCAGCAGCCAAGAGAGGGCGGGGAGTATGAACACTGAAGCTTTCTTT. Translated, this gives CASSQERAGSMNTEAFF.